Listed here are 17 T cell receptor beta chains from one sample, sequenced in a study of blood T cell repertoires in COVID-19. Assay: immunoSEQ multiplex PCR; the TCRdb copy retains only in-frame clones and omits some. The sample records 150,000 to 250,000 clones, roughly 77% being singletons. The sequenced sample consisted of peripheral blood. The receptors come from a woman in her thirties or forties with COVID-19, enrolled during active disease.

This clone was seen once. The V call is TRBV5-5, the J call TRBJ2-4; 8 positions match TRBD2. V was clipped by 4 bases and J by 7 bases; unmatched bases: 1. This CDR3 is 12 amino acids long. Germline V CDR1 and CDR2: SGHKS, YYEKEE (reference sequence). The DNA of the CDR3 is TGTGCCAGCAGCCCTAGCGGGAACATTCAGTACTTC. This gives the protein CASSPSGNIQYF.

The chain recombines TRBV5-6 with TRBJ1-3, with D possibly TRBD1 on 6 matching bases. The CDR3 is 16 residues long. Germline assignment: CDR1 SGHDT and CDR2 YYEEEE. V was shortened by 4 bases and J by 0 bases, with 14 bases between the two germline ends. The CDR3 region has the DNA TGTGCCAGCAGCCCCGGGGGGGCGCGCTCTGGAAACACCATATATTTT. The encoded protein is CASSPGGARSGNTIYF. Full variable domain (missing parts from reference TRBV5-6 and TRBJ1-3): DAGVTQSPTHLIKTRGQQVTLRCSPKSGHDTVSWYQQALGQGPQFIFQYYEEEERQRGNFPDRFSGHQFPNYSSELNVNALLLGDSALYLCASSPGGARSGNTIYFGEGSWLTVV.

The chain carries TRBV6-5 and TRBJ1-5; 7 bases line up with TRBD1. This CDR3 comprises 14 residues. Trimming at V came to 9 bases and at J to 7 bases, leaving 12 bases not matched to a gene. Germline CDR1 MNHEY, CDR2 SVGAGI. CDR3 coding DNA: TGTGCCAGTAACTTGGACAGGACGGACCAGCCCCAGCATTTT. This sequence encodes CASNLDRTDQPQHF.

This clone was picked up one time. The J gene is TRBJ1-5, the V gene TRBV2, with D possibly matching TRBD1 (5 bases). V was pared by 4 bases and J by 2 bases, with 12 bases between. The CDR3 contains 15 residues. CDR1 and CDR2 from the germline V gene are SNHLY and FYNNEI. The CDR3 DNA reads as TGTGCCAGCAGTGTCGGGGGAAGCGGCAATCAGCCCCAGCATTTT. Residues: CASSVGGSGNQPQHF.

This clone was recorded a few times. The CDR3 loop reads CASRRDRGGEQYF. For the CDR3, the DNA is TGCGCCAGCAGACGGGACAGGGGGGGAGAGCAGTACTTC. The J gene is TRBJ2-7, the V gene TRBV10-2; 11 bases are a match to TRBD1. Unmatched junction bases numbered 5, after V lost 6 bases and J lost 7 bases. The germline gives CDR1 WSHSY, CDR2 SAAADI. The CDR3 length is 13 residues.

For the CDR3, the DNA is TGCGCCAGCAGTCGTTACAGGGGGGTACAGCCCCAGCATTTT. Encoded protein: CASSRYRGVQPQHF. The genes are TRBV23-1 and TRBJ1-5; 8 bases agree with TRBD1. TRBV23-1 is treated as an ORF (open reading frame) with a function not yet certain. Trimming took 4 bases from V and 7 from J; bases not matched to a gene: 6. CDR3 length equals 14 residues.

This rearrangement joins TRBV27 to TRBJ1-3, with D tentatively TRBD1 (5 bases). Germline lookup yields CDR1 MNHEY and CDR2 SMNVEV (reference sequence). V was clipped by 5 bases and J by 0 bases, with 14 bases between them. This CDR3 contains 16 residues. CDR3 sequence reads: CASSLGHPTSGNTIYF. CDR3 DNA: TGTGCCAGCAGTCTCGGACATCCGACCTCTGGAAACACCATATATTTT.

The chain combines TRBV6-6 with TRBJ2-3; 12 bases line up with TRBD1. The CDR3 totals 15 residues. With 7 bases clipped from V and 3 bases from J, the junction kept 5 bases outside the gene matches. The germline gives CDR1 MNHNY, CDR2 SVGAGI (reference sequence). CDR3 in amino acids: CASTWDRGPTDTQYF. The CDR3 DNA reads as TGTGCCAGCACTTGGGACAGGGGGCCGACAGATACGCAGTATTTT.

V and J are TRBV11-2 and TRBJ1-2, with TRBD1 matching over 9 bases. Germline trimming cut 6 bases from V and 8 bases from J; bases unmatched to any gene: 4. CDR3 length: 12 residues. CDR1 and CDR2 (germline): SGHAT, FQNNGV. CDR3: CASRNTGGGYTF. DNA for the CDR3: TGTGCCAGCAGAAATACAGGGGGCGGCTACACCTTC.

This rearrangement joins TRBV18 to TRBJ2-2; TRBD2 matches 7 bases. The V gene end was trimmed by 8 bases and the J gene end by 7 bases; junction bases not matched to a gene: 22. CDR1 is KGHSH, CDR2 LQKENI, per germline. The CDR3 loop spans 18 amino acids. CDR3 loop: CASAISETSGMGGGELFF. CDR3 nucleotide sequence: TGTGCCAGCGCGATATCGGAGACGAGCGGGATGGGCGGCGGGGAGCTGTTTTTT.

The chain employs TRBV19 and TRBJ2-3, with D possibly being TRBD2 (5 bases). This CDR3 has 16 amino acids. Trimming pared 3 bases from V and 0 bases from J, leaving 13 bases between. Looked up from germline, CDR1 is LNHDA and CDR2 is SQIVND (reference sequence). The CDR3 loop is CASSIGATTSTDTQYF. CDR3 coding DNA: TGTGCCAGTAGTATCGGAGCGACTACTAGCACAGATACGCAGTATTTT.

J is TRBJ2-3 and V is TRBV11-2; 11 bases agree with TRBD2. The CDR3 is made up of 15 amino acids. Germline V gene sequence: CDR1 SGHAT, CDR2 FQNNGV. The V segment lost 5 bases and the J segment 6 bases; nucleotides outside the gene matches: 7. The CDR3 nucleotides read TGTGCCAGCAGCGGGAGCTCTAGCGGGGGGGATACGCAGTATTTT. Its protein product is CASSGSSSGGDTQYF.

A word on this clone: Other DNA sequences of this sample code for an identical CDR3. J is TRBJ2-1 and V is TRBV7-2; D is perhaps TRBD2 (5 bases). Trimming cost V 3 bases and J 1 base, with 7 bases left between them. CDR3 size: 14 residues. Germline V gives CDR1 SGHTA, CDR2 FQGNSA. CDR3 coding DNA: TGTGCCAGCAGCTTCCTAGCTTCCTACAATGAGCAGTTCTTC. Translation gives CASSFLASYNEQFF.

This clone was found many times. V gene TRBV12-3 or TRBV12-4 combines with J gene TRBJ1-3; the D is unclear. With 4 bases removed from V and 1 base from J, the gap between germline ends came to 5 bases. The CDR3 spans 13 residues. DNA of the CDR3: TGTGCCAGCAGTTACGGTTCTGGAAACACCATATATTTT. Protein sequence: CASSYGSGNTIYF.

The rearrangement links TRBV3-1 (or the pseudogene TRBV3-2) to TRBJ1-2; perhaps TRBD1 as D (6 bases). The germline CDR1 and CDR2 sequences are LGHDT and YNNKEL (reference sequence). The CDR3 contains 13 residues. Trimming removed 6 bases from V and 8 bases from J, with 16 bases in between. The CDR3 bases are TGTGCCAGCAGTCAAAGAGCGGACAGCGGCTACACCTTC. Residues: CASSQRADSGYTF.

The chain couples TRBV2 to TRBJ2-3; 7 nucleotides agree with TRBD1. In germline, CDR1 is SNHLY, CDR2 FYNNEI. The CDR3 runs to 14 residues. V shed 8 bases and J 0 bases; nucleotides not matched to a gene: 5. The CDR3 protein is CASDREPSTDTQYF. CDR3 DNA: TGTGCCAGCGACAGGGAGCCGAGCACAGATACGCAGTATTTT.

The genes are TRBV6-5 and TRBJ1-2; 8 bases agree with TRBD1. CDR3 length: 13 amino acids. The V gene's germline CDR1 is MNHEY and CDR2 SVGAGI. J was trimmed by 2 bases and V by 6 bases; bases with no gene match: 2. CDR3 sequence: CASSRTGNYGYTF. CDR3 nucleotide sequence: TGTGCCAGCAGCCGGACAGGGAACTATGGCTACACCTTC.